The clone carrying this TCR beta chain has at least ten counts. One entry per CDR3 protein results from TCRdb running MiXCR on the 5' RACE reads. The sample lists about 260,000 distinct CDR3 sequences, under 30% seen once, with roughly 0.67% in the top ten. Germline CDR1 is SGHRS and CDR2 is YFSETQ. Trimming cost V 0 bases and J 4 bases, with 13 bases left between them. The CDR3 spans 15 residues. The sample is drawn from a study of CD8 T cells in ankylosing spondylitis. The genes are TRBV5-1 and TRBJ1-1; D not resolved. Sequencing used blood, either unsorted or a sorted T cell fraction (not recorded which). This TCR came from a male donor with ankylosing spondylitis or in good health (not recorded which). Here the CDR3 DNA reads TGCGCCAGCAGCTTGGCCCGTCTAACTGGCACTGAAGCTTTCTTT. Translated: CASSLARLTGTEAFF.